This T cell receptor beta chain was observed in a study of shared clonotypes between healthy human individuals. Whole-study findings and limits: Clonotypes not shared had lower generation probabilities than those common to all four donors.

Looked up from germline, CDR1 is SGHVS and CDR2 is FQNEAQ. The CDR3 sequence is 15 residues long. Trimming at V came to 2 bases and at J to 3 bases, leaving 1 base not matched to a gene. CD45RO-negative cells were positively selected for CCR7, leaving out terminally differentiated effector memory CD45RA+ cells. Among the donors, all were Caucasian adults who lived in Nashville, Tennessee. Regarding this clone: Its target is unknown.

Measured with immunoSEQ multiplex PCR; TCRdb has only the in-frame clones, and not every one. This table has about 2,100,000 clones, 90% to 95% appearing once. This TCR derives from a man between 18 and 35 years old in good health. Some clones in this sample may be carry-over from other donors' samples. Sequenced material: naive CD8+ T cells from PBMCs. V gene TRBV7-8 combines with J gene TRBJ2-1; 10 bases map to TRBD2. The CDR3 nucleotides are TGTGCCAGCAGCTTATTAGCGGGAGGCTACAATGAGCAGTTCTTC. Amino acid sequence: CASSLLAGGYNEQFF.